These T cell receptor beta chains were read from a single sample in a study of shared clonotypes between healthy human individuals. Only in-frame clones appear in the TCRdb table, and some are missing; sequencing was by immunoSEQ multiplex PCR. Found here are some 2.1 million clones, 80% to 95% of them singletons; the top ten hold about 1.7%. Material for sequencing was naive CD8+ T cells from PBMCs. These receptors originate from a man between 18 and 29 years old in good health. Some clones in this sample may be carry-over from other donors' samples. Both conserved end residues are part of each CDR3. Fields, in order: clone size, CDR3 length, J gene, V gene, CDR3 protein. Clone size, where shown, is once, few, many, or a class for clones that have expanded.

NA	13	TRBJ1-2	TRBV6-5	CASSYGGEGGYTF
once	16	TRBJ1-2	TRBV7-9	CASSLALAEINYGYTF
NA	17	TRBJ2-7	TRBV27	CASSPSRSRHNHYEQYF
NA	16	TRBJ2-5	TRBV6-5	CASSSSYREGEETQYF
NA	16	TRBJ2-1	TRBV7-8	CASSLWGTSRYNEQFF
NA	17	TRBJ1-5	TRBV7-8	CASSLVAQGDYGQPQHF
NA	13	TRBJ1-2	TRBV5-1	CASSLAVLDGYTF
NA	18	TRBJ2-5	TRBV7-8	CASSAALAGASLWATQYF
NA	16	TRBJ2-6	TRBV5-8	CASSPPRGPGANVLTF
NA	12	TRBJ2-5	TRBV7-9	CASRRQKETQYF
NA	16	TRBJ1-5	TRBV27	CASSLSGRGLYQPQHF
NA	12	TRBJ2-7	TRBV6-1	CASSLRVPEQYF
NA	14	TRBJ1-4	TRBV5-1	CASSLTGAVEKLFF
once	17	TRBJ2-3	TRBV5-1	CASSLLGGFPSTDTQYF
NA	16	TRBJ1-5	TRBV28	CASSFGQGYSNQPQHF
NA	14	TRBJ2-2	TRBV15	CATSRALGAGELFF
NA	16	TRBJ2-7	TRBV27	CASSSFWAGGPYEQYF
NA	12	TRBJ2-3	TRBV9	CASSVNMDTQYF
NA	14	TRBJ2-7	TRBV25-1	CASRAGGYSYEQYF
NA	15	TRBJ2-4	TRBV7-9	CASSGSLEGMNIQYF
NA	16	TRBJ2-1	TRBV7-6	CASSLVGGRGNDEQFF
NA	14	TRBJ2-5	TRBV25-1	CASSDVGGEETQYF
NA	13	TRBJ2-3	TRBV7-9	CASSLLPPYLQYF
NA	16	TRBJ1-5	TRBV28	CASSLRGANSNQPQHF
NA	13	TRBJ2-7	TRBV11-2	CASSTGSLYEQYF
once	17	TRBJ2-1	TRBV27	CASSIPLTSGEIYEQFF
NA	11	TRBJ2-1	TRBV9	CASSVFNEQFF
NA	15	TRBJ2-7	TRBV4-1	CASSPWDGGSDEQYF
NA	14	TRBJ2-7	TRBV19	CASSPRDREREQYF
once	13	TRBJ2-5	TRBV5-8	CASSLGVRETQYF
NA	14	TRBJ1-2	TRBV28	CASSFREGYYGYTF
NA	15	TRBJ2-1	TRBV9	CASSVSSGRANEQFF
NA	17	TRBJ2-3	TRBV28	CASSLGLAGGSTDTQYF
NA	14	TRBJ1-2	TRBV28	CASSLWGAPYGYTF
NA	16	TRBJ2-7	TRBV27	CASSDRGLAGVYEQYF
once	14	TRBJ2-1	TRBV7-9	CASSLLGVHNEQFF
NA	14	TRBJ1-1	TRBV28	CASSNNRGSTEAFF